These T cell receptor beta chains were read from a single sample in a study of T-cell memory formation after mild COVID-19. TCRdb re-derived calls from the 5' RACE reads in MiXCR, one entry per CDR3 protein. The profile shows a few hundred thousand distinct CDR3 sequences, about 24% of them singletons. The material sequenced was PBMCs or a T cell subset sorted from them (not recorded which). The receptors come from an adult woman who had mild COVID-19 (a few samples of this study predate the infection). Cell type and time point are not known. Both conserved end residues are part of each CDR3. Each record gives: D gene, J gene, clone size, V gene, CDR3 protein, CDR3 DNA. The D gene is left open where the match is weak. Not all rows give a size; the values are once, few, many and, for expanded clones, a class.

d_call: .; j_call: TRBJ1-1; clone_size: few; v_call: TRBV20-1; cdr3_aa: CSARVGTLNTEAFF; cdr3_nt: TGCAGTGCTAGAGTCGGGACTTTGAACACTGAAGCTTTCTTT
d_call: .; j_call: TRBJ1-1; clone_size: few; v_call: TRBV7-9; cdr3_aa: CASSYDPTGVDTEAFF; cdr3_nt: TGTGCCAGCAGCTACGATCCGACAGGTGTGGACACTGAAGCTTTCTTT
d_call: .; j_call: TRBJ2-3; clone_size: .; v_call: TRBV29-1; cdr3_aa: CSGQGFTDTQYF; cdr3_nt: TGCAGCGGTCAGGGGTTCACAGATACGCAGTATTTT
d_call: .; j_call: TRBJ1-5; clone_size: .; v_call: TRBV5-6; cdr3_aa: CASSIQNQPQHF; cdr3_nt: TGTGCCAGCAGCATACAGAATCAGCCCCAGCATTTT
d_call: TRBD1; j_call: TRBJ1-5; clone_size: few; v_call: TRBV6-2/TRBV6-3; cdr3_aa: CASSYRQGSNQPQHF; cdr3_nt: TGTGCCAGCAGTTACCGACAGGGTAGCAATCAGCCCCAGCATTTT
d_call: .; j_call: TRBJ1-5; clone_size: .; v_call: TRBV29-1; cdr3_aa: CSVETRGQPQHF; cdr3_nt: TGCAGCGTTGAAACCAGGGGACAGCCCCAGCATTTT
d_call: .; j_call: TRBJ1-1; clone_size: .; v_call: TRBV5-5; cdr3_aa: CASSLERMMNTEAFF; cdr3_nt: TGTGCCAGCAGCTTGGAACGGATGATGAACACTGAAGCTTTCTTT
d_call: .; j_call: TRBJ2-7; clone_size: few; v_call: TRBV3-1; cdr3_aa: CASSQFLVHTPEQYF; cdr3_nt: TGTGCCAGCAGCCAATTTTTGGTCCATACCCCTGAGCAGTACTTC
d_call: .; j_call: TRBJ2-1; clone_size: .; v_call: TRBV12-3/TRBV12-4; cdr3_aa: CASSLGQTYYNEQFF; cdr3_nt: TGTGCCAGCAGTTTGGGGCAGACCTACTACAATGAGCAGTTCTTC
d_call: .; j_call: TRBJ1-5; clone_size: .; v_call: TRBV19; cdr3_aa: CASSIVVAGNQPQHF; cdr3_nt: TGTGCCAGTAGTATAGTCGTGGCAGGCAATCAGCCCCAGCATTTT
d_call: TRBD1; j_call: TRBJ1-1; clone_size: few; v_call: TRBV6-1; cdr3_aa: CASSVVFLGTGTEAFF; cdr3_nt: TGTGCCAGCAGTGTTGTTTTCTTAGGGACAGGCACTGAAGCTTTCTTT
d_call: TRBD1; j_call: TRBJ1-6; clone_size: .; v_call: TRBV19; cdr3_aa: CASKDRDSPLHF; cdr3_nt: TGTGCCAGTAAGGACAGGGATTCACCCCTCCACTTT
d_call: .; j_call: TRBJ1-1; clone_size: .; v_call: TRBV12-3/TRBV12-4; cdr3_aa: CASSPVRTVAEAFF; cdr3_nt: TGTGCCAGCAGCCCTGTAAGAACCGTCGCTGAAGCTTTCTTT
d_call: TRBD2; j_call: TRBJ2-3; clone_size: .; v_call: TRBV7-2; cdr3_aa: CASSLVAVGGRGTDTQYF; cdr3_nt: TGTGCCAGCAGCTTAGTGGCGGTGGGCGGGAGGGGCACAGATACGCAGTATTTT
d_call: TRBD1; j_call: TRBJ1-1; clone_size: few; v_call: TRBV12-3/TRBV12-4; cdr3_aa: CASSIPGQANTEAFF; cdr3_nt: TGTGCCAGCAGCATTCCGGGACAGGCGAACACTGAAGCTTTCTTT
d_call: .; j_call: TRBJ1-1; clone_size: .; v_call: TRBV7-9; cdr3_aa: CASSGGVVTEAFF; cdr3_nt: TGTGCCAGCAGCGGCGGGGTAGTCACTGAAGCTTTCTTT
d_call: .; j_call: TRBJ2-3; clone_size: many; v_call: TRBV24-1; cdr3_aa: CATSMSRGPLRTDTQYF; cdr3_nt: TGTGCCACCAGTATGTCGCGAGGTCCTCTTCGCACAGATACGCAGTATTTT
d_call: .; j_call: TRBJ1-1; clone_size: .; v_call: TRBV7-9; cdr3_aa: CASSLAISEAFF; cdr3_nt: TGTGCCAGCAGCTTAGCGATAAGTGAAGCTTTCTTT
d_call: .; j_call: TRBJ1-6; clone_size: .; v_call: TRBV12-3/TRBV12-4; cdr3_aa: CASSFSGSNSPLHF; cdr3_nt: TGTGCCAGCAGTTTCTCAGGGTCTAATTCACCCCTCCACTTT
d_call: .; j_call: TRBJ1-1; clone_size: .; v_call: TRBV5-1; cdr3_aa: CASSLHAEAFF; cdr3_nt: TGCGCCAGCAGCTTGCACGCAGAAGCTTTCTTT
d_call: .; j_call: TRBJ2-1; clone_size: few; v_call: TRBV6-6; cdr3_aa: CASSYARQYGGSLAYNEQFF; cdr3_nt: TGTGCCAGCAGTTACGCAAGGCAGTACGGGGGTTCCCTCGCCTACAATGAGCAGTTCTTC
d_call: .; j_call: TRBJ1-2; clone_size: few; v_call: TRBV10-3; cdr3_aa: CAISGTLGLVGYGYTF; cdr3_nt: TGTGCCATCAGTGGGACCCTCGGACTAGTCGGCTATGGCTACACCTTC
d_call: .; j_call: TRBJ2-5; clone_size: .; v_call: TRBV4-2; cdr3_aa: CASSQGPTGRQETQYF; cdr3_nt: TGTGCCAGCAGCCAAGGGCCAACAGGGCGACAAGAGACCCAGTACTTC
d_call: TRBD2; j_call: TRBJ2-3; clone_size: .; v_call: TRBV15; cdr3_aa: CATSSGGTSQSSSTDTQYF; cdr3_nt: TGTGCCACCAGCAGTGGCGGGACTAGCCAAAGCTCGAGCACAGATACGCAGTATTTT
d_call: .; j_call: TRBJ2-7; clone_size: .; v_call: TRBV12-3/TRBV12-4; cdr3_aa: CASSRDWDEQYF; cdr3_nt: TGTGCCAGCAGCCGCGATTGGGACGAGCAGTACTTC
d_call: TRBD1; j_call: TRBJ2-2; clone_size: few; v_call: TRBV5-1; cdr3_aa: CASTNPRDRADTGELFF; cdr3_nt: TGCGCCAGCACCAACCCCCGGGACAGGGCGGACACCGGGGAGCTGTTTTTT
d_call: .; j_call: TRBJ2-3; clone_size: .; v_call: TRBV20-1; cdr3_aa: CSARVTTDTQYF; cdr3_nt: TGCAGTGCTAGAGTAACCACAGATACGCAGTATTTT
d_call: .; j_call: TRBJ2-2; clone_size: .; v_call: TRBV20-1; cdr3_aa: CSAGTSITGELFF; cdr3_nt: TGCAGTGCGGGAACTAGCATAACCGGGGAGCTGTTTTTT
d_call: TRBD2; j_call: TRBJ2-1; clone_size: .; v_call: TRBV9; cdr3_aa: CASSVSRGGQGEQFF; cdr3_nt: TGTGCCAGCAGCGTTTCGCGGGGGGGCCAGGGTGAGCAGTTCTTC
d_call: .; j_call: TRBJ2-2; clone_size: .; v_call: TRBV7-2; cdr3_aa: CASSLRGTTYTGELFF; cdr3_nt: TGTGCCAGCAGCTTAAGGGGTACTACCTACACCGGGGAGCTGTTTTTT
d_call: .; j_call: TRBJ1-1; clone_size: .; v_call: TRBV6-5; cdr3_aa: CASTSVGVNTEAFF; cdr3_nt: TGTGCCAGCACCTCAGTCGGGGTGAATACTGAAGCTTTCTTT
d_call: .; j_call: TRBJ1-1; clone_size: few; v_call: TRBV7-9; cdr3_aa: CASSLFGPNPGRTFF; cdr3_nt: TGTGCCAGCAGCTTATTTGGGCCGAATCCGGGACGAACTTTCTTT
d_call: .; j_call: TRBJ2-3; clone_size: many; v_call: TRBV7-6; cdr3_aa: CASSLMYSSTDTQYF; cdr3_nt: TGTGCCAGCAGCTTAATGTATTCTAGCACAGATACGCAGTATTTT
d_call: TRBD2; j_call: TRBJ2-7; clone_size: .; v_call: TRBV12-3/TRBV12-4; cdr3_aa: CATSFGGAGEQYF; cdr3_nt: TGTGCCACCAGTTTCGGGGGGGCAGGCGAGCAGTACTTC
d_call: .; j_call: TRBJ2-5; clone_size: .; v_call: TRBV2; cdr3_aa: CASRQLDETQYF; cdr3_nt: TGTGCCAGTCGACAGTTAGATGAGACCCAGTACTTC
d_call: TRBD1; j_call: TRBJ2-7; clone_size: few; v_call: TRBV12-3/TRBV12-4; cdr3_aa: CASSLAWDSSYEQYF; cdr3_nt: TGTGCCAGCAGTTTAGCGTGGGACAGCTCCTACGAGCAGTACTTC
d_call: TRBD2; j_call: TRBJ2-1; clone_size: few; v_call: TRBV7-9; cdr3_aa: CASSLRGTGAGDEQFF; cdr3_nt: TGTGCCAGCAGCTTAAGGGGCACGGGAGCGGGAGATGAGCAGTTCTTC
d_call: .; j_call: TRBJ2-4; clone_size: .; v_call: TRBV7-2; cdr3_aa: CASSTSIIQYF; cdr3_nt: TGTGCCAGCAGCACCAGTATCATTCAGTACTTC
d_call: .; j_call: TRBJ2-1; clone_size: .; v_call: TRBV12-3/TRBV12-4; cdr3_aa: CASSLMAGIDNEQFF; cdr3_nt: TGTGCCAGCAGTTTAATGGCGGGTATAGACAATGAGCAGTTCTTC
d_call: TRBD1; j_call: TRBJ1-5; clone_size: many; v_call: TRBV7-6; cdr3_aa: CASSLESGTGIPWSNQPQHF; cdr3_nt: TGTGCCAGCAGCTTAGAGTCCGGGACAGGGATTCCCTGGAGCAATCAGCCCCAGCATTTT
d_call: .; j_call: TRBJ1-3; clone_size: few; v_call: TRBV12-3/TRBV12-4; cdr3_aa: CASSSGLGNTIYF; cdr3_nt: TGTGCCAGCAGTTCAGGGTTGGGGAACACCATATATTTT
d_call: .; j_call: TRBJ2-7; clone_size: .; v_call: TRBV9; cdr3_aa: CASSVGSSPYEQYF; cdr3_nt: TGTGCCAGCAGCGTCGGGAGTTCGCCCTACGAGCAGTACTTC
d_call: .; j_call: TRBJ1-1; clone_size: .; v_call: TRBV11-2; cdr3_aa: CASSPSMRTEAFF; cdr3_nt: TGTGCCAGCAGCCCGTCCATGAGGACTGAAGCTTTCTTT
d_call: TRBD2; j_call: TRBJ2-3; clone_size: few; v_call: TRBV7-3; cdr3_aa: CASSLRTSGSYTDTQYF; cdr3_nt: TGTGCCAGCAGCCTTAGGACTAGCGGGAGTTACACAGATACGCAGTATTTT
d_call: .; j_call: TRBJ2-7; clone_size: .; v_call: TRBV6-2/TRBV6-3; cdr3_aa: CASSYFGDEQYF; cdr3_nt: TGTGCCAGCAGTTACTTTGGCGACGAGCAGTACTTC
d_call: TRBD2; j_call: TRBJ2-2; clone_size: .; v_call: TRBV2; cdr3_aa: CASSTSGGRNTGELFF; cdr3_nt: TGTGCCAGCTCGACTAGCGGGGGAAGGAACACCGGGGAGCTGTTTTTT
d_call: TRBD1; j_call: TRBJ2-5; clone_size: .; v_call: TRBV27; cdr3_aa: CATRQGLETQYF; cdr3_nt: TGTGCCACTCGACAGGGGTTGGAGACCCAGTACTTC
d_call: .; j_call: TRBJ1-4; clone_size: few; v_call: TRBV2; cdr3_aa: CASWAGTNEKLFF; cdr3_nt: TGTGCCAGCTGGGCGGGAACTAATGAAAAACTGTTTTTT
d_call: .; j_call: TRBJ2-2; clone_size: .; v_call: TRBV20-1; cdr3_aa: CSARGPRGGELFF; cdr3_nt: TGCAGTGCTAGGGGCCCTCGCGGCGGGGAGCTGTTTTTT